One and the same sample provided the 15 T cell receptor beta chains below, sequenced in a study of CD8 T cell repertoires and HIV-1 epitope variants. Generated by immunoSEQ multiplex PCR, the TCRdb table keeps only in-frame clones and is missing some. The table lists some 5,200 clones, around 71% of them singletons. The antigens these receptors bind are not known. The sample consisted of cultured CD8+ T cells derived from PBMCs. The receptors shown here come from a male donor with HIV.

In its sample, this clone was seen once. In nucleotides, the CDR3 is TGTGCCAGCTCACCACCGGTTAGGACGTCAAACTACGAGCAGTACTTC. Its translation: CASSPPVRTSNYEQYF. The chain combines TRBV18 with TRBJ2-7, with D hard to call. Between the trimmed V and J ends, which lost 0 bases and 3 bases, there was a span of 15 bases. The CDR3 is 16 residues long. Germline V gives CDR1 KGHSH, CDR2 LQKENI.

This clone has only a few counts. The chain combines TRBV4-2 with TRBJ2-7, with TRBD2 matching 10 bases. The trim removed 3 bases at V and 2 bases at J, leaving 10 bases unmatched. CDR1 is LGHNA, CDR2 YNFKEQ, per germline. The CDR3 spans 17 residues. Here the CDR3 reads CASSQSARSGGAYEQYF. CDR3 in DNA: TGTGCCAGCAGCCAGTCCGCTCGGAGCGGGGGGGCCTACGAGCAGTACTTC.

The gene calls are TRBV19 and TRBJ2-7; 10 bases are shared with TRBD1. CDR3 length equals 15 residues. V lost 6 bases to trimming and J lost 4 bases; unmatched junction nucleotides: 9. The germline V gene encodes CDR1 LNHDA and CDR2 SQIVND (reference sequence). DNA for the CDR3: TGTGCCAGTAGCCATTCCGGGACAGGGGTATACGAGCAGTACTTC. This encodes CASSHSGTGVYEQYF.

Sample share makes this clone medium-sized (0.01 to 0.1%). V gene TRBV6-1 combines with J gene TRBJ2-2, with D perhaps TRBD1 (5 bases). Deletions cut 0 bases from V and 1 base from J, with 6 bases between. Germline CDR1 MNHNS, CDR2 SASEGT. The CDR3 loop spans 15 amino acids. CDR3: CASSEAGENTGELFF. The CDR3 DNA sequence: TGTGCCAGCAGTGAAGCAGGGGAGAACACCGGGGAGCTGTTTTTT.

This chain connects TRBV5-8 to TRBJ2-1; unclear D gene. Germline V gene data show CDR1 as SGHTS and CDR2 as YDEGEE. The CDR3 totals 13 residues. V was pared by 4 bases and J by 6 bases, with 11 bases between. The CDR3 region has the DNA TGTGCCAGCAGCCTGCTCGGGTCCAATGAGCAGTTCTTC. Amino acid sequence: CASSLLGSNEQFF.

The J gene is TRBJ2-1, the V gene TRBV7-9; D is unresolved. Germline V gene data show CDR1 as SEHNR and CDR2 as FQNEAQ (reference sequence). V shed 4 bases and J shed 6 bases, with 10 bases lying between them. The CDR3 is made up of 13 amino acids. As DNA, the CDR3 is TGTGCCAGCAGCTCCTTGCCGGGCAATGAGCAGTTCTTC. This translates into CASSSLPGNEQFF.

CDR3 protein: CASSTPQGANYGYTF. In nucleotides, the CDR3 is TGTGCCAGTAGTACCCCCCAGGGAGCTAACTATGGCTACACCTTC. The gene calls are TRBV19 and TRBJ1-2, with D maybe TRBD1 (5 bases). There are 15 residues in the CDR3. V dropped 4 bases and J dropped 0 bases, with 12 bases sitting between them. The germline V gene has CDR1 LNHDA and CDR2 SQIVND (reference sequence).

This rearrangement joins TRBV28 to TRBJ2-1; D is possibly TRBD2 (5 bases). Germline CDR1 and CDR2: MDHEN and SYDVKM. V was trimmed by 6 bases and J by 7 bases, leaving 16 bases between them. This CDR3 has 14 amino acids. The CDR3 DNA is TGTGCCAGCAGGCCTTTCCTGAGGGAAAATGAGCAGTTCTTC. This encodes CASRPFLRENEQFF.

The chain recombines TRBV4-2 with TRBJ2-5; the match to TRBD1 covers 7 bases. The CDR3 runs 14 residues. V lost 3 bases to trimming and J lost 2 bases; unmatched junction nucleotides: 3. Germline values: CDR1 LGHNA, CDR2 YNFKEQ. The CDR3 DNA is TGTGCCAGCAGCCACTACAGGGGACAAGAGACCCAGTACTTC. As protein: CASSHYRGQETQYF.

The V and J genes are TRBV28 and TRBJ2-3; weak D call: TRBD2 (5 bases). This CDR3 is built from 16 residues. From germline, CDR1 is MDHEN and CDR2 SYDVKM. Trimming removed 5 bases at V and 1 base at J, with 16 bases between. CDR3 region: CASSHPATLGTDTQYF. The CDR3 DNA is TGTGCCAGCAGTCACCCGGCCACACTAGGCACAGATACGCAGTATTTT.

This chain links TRBV15 with TRBJ2-1, with 10 bases lining up with TRBD1. The germline V gene encodes CDR1 LNHNV and CDR2 YYDKDF (reference sequence). The length of the CDR3 is 15 residues. The trim removed 0 bases at V and 10 bases at J, leaving 6 bases unmatched. In DNA, the CDR3 is TGTGCCACCAGCAGAGATTCGACAGGGGGCGACGAGCAGTTCTTC. Encoded protein: CATSRDSTGGDEQFF.

The rearrangement links TRBV5-6 to TRBJ2-7, with 8 bases aligning to TRBD1. V shed 2 bases and J 3 bases; nucleotides not matched to a gene: 1. The CDR3 totals 13 residues. CDR1 and CDR2 from the germline V gene are SGHDT and YYEEEE. CDR3 DNA: TGTGCCAGCAGCTTACAGGGGGACTACGAGCAGTACTTC. It is translated as CASSLQGDYEQYF.

This clone was observed a handful of times. The chain employs TRBV28 and TRBJ1-1; no reliable D call. The CDR3 loop spans 15 amino acids. The V end lost 3 bases, the J end lost 2 bases, and 13 bases lay between the germline ends. Germline-derived CDR1 and CDR2 are MDHEN and SYDVKM. The CDR3 DNA sequence: TGTGCCAGCAGTTTGCGGCTGGTAGCTAACACTGAAGCTTTCTTT. Translated, it gives CASSLRLVANTEAFF.

The CDR3 loop reads CASGLRGEQYF. Here the CDR3 DNA reads TGCGCCAGCGGCCTACGGGGCGAGCAGTACTTC. This sequence joins TRBV5-1 and TRBJ2-7, with D perhaps matching TRBD2 (5 bases). Trimming took off 7 bases at V and 6 bases at J, with 11 bases between the two ends. Germline V gene data show CDR1 as SGHRS and CDR2 as YFSETQ. The CDR3 contains 11 residues.

This chain links TRBV7-9 with TRBJ2-3; TRBD2 matches at 7 bases. The CDR3 contains 17 residues. The germline V gene encodes CDR1 SEHNR and CDR2 FQNEAQ (reference sequence). The V segment lost 4 bases and the J segment 8 bases; nucleotides outside the gene matches: 18. In DNA, the CDR3 is TGTGCCAGCAGCTCAAAACTAGCGTGGAAAGGCGGTGGTACGCAGTATTTT. Protein sequence: CASSSKLAWKGGGTQYF.